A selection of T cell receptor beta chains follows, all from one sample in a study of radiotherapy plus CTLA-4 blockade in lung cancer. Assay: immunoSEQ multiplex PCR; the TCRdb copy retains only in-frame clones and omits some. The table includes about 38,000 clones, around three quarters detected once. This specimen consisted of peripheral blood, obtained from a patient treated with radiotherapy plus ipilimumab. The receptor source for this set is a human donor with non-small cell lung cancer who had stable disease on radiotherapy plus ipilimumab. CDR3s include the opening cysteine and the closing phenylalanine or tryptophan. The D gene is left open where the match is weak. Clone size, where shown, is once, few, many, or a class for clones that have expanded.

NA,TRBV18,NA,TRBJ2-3,CASSPSGSDTQYF,TGTGCCAGCTCCCCTTCAGGTTCAGATACGCAGTATTTT
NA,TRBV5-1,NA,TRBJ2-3,CASSLIRPASTDTQYF,TGCGCCAGCAGCTTAATCCGGCCAGCAAGCACAGATACGCAGTATTTT
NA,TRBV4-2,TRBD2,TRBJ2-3,CASSQTGLESTDTQYF,TGTGCCAGCAGCCAAACGGGACTAGAGAGCACAGATACGCAGTATTTT
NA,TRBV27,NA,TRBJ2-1,CASSLNWGRLYNEQFF,TGTGCCAGCAGTTTAAATTGGGGGCGGCTTTACAATGAGCAGTTCTTC
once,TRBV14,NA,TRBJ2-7,CASSQYQSGEQYF,TGTGCCAGCAGCCAATATCAGTCGGGAGAGCAGTACTTC
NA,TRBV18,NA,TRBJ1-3,CASSPPRGGNTIYF,TGTGCCAGCTCACCACCCAGGGGAGGAAACACCATATATTTT
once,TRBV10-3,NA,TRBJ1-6,CAISENRAVSPLHF,TGTGCCATCAGTGAGAACAGGGCGGTTTCACCCCTCCACTTT
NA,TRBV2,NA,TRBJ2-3,CASSEEGPSRDTQYF,TGTGCCAGCAGTGAAGAAGGGCCTAGCAGAGATACGCAGTATTTT
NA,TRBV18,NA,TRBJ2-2,CASSPTQGYTGELFF,TGTGCCAGCTCACCAACGCAGGGATACACCGGGGAGCTGTTTTTT
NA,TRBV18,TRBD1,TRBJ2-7,CASSPGQGRANEQYF,TGTGCCAGCTCACCGGGACAGGGGAGGGCCAACGAGCAGTACTTC
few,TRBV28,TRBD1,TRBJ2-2,CASSLSDRGTGELFF,TGTGCCAGCAGTTTAAGTGACAGGGGTACCGGGGAGCTGTTTTTT
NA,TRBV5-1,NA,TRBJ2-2,CASSLGRLSDSSGELFF,TGCGCCAGCAGCTTGGGTCGTTTATCGGATAGTTCCGGGGAGCTGTTTTTT
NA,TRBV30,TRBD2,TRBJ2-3,CAWRGGLGNTDTQYF,TGTGCCTGGAGGGGTGGACTAGGCAACACAGATACGCAGTATTTT
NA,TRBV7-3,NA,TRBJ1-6,CASSLGGAVRTPLHF,TGTGCCAGCAGCTTAGGGGGGGCGGTACGGACACCCCTCCACTTT
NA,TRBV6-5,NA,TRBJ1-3,CASSYDRHSGNTIYF,TGTGCCAGCAGTTACGACAGGCACTCTGGAAACACCATATATTTT
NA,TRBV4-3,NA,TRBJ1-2,CASSQEAADSNYGYTF,TGCGCCAGCAGCCAAGAGGCCGCAGATTCTAACTATGGCTACACCTTC
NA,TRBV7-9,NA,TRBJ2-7,CASSFRYEQYF,TGTGCCAGCAGCTTTCGATACGAGCAGTACTTC
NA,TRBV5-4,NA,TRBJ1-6,CASSSLSGSRSSYNSPLHF,TGTGCCAGCAGCTCCTTATCGGGCAGCAGGAGCTCCTATAATTCACCCCTCCACTTT
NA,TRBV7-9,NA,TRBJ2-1,CASSLAKGRSYNEQFF,TGTGCCAGCAGCTTAGCAAAGGGAAGGTCCTACAATGAGCAGTTCTTC
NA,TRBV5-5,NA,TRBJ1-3,CASSPDGGNTIYF,TGTGCCAGCAGCCCGGACGGTGGAAACACCATATATTTT
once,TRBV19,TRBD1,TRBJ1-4,CASSIVGGTAGGKLFF,TGTGCCAGTAGTATAGTTGGAGGGACAGCGGGGGGAAAACTGTTTTTT
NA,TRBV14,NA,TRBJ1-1,CASSQVGFGTEAFF,TGTGCCAGCAGCCAAGTGGGCTTTGGCACTGAAGCTTTCTTT
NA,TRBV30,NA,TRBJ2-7,CAWNRPPSYEQYF,TGTGCCTGGAACAGGCCGCCCTCCTACGAGCAGTACTTC
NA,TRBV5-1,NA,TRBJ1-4,CASSWGGPREKLFF,TGCGCCAGCAGCTGGGGGGGACCCCGGGAAAAACTGTTTTTT
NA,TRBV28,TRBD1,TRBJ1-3,CASRRPTGSGNTIYF,TGTGCCAGCAGGCGCCCGACAGGGTCTGGAAACACCATATATTTT
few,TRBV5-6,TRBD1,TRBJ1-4,CASSMVGTATTNEKLFF,TGTGCCAGCAGCATGGTAGGGACAGCCACAACTAATGAAAAACTGTTTTTT
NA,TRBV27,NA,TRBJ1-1,CASSLRFQSEAFF,TGTGCCAGCAGTTTACGATTCCAGTCTGAAGCTTTCTTT
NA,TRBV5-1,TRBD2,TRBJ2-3,CASSLGPFSGAPTDTQYF,TGCGCCAGCAGCTTGGGTCCTTTTAGCGGGGCACCCACAGATACGCAGTATTTT
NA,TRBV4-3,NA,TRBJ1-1,CASSQGPGGTPMNTEAFF,TGCGCCAGCAGCCAAGGTCCGGGGGGGACCCCAATGAACACTGAAGCTTTCTTT
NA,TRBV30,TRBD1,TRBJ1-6,CAWNRGLNSPLHF,TGTGCCTGGAACAGGGGGCTCAATTCACCCCTCCACTTT
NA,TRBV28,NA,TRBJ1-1,CASREPGVGNPGTEAFF,TGTGCCAGCAGAGAACCGGGGGTCGGTAATCCGGGGACTGAAGCTTTCTTT
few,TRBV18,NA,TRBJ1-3,CASSPVETRSSGNTIYF,TGTGCCAGCTCACCAGTGGAGACAAGAAGCTCTGGAAACACCATATATTTT
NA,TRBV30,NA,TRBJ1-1,CAWSRSPDTEAFF,TGTGCCTGGAGTAGGTCCCCCGACACTGAAGCTTTCTTT
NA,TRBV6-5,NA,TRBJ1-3,CASSYSWTRNTIYF,TGTGCCAGCAGTTACAGTTGGACCCGAAACACCATATATTTT
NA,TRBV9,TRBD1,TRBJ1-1,CASSVEGARNTEAFF,TGTGCCAGCAGCGTAGAGGGGGCTCGGAACACTGAAGCTTTCTTT
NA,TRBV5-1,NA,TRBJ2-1,CASSVGSSDGYNEQFF,TGCGCCAGCAGCGTGGGCTCTAGCGACGGATACAATGAGCAGTTCTTC
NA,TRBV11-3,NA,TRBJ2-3,CASSLGSTDTQYF,TGTGCCAGCAGCTTAGGGAGCACAGATACGCAGTATTTT
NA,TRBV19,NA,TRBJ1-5,CATNEASNQPQHF,TGTGCCACTAATGAAGCTTCCAATCAGCCCCAGCATTTT
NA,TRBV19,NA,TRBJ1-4,CASSKTVQEKLFF,TGTGCCAGTAGTAAGACAGTTCAAGAAAAACTGTTTTTT
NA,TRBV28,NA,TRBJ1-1,CASVRAPEAFF,TGTGCCAGCGTGAGGGCGCCCGAAGCTTTCTTT
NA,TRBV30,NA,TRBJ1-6,CARSAASSYNSPLHF,TGTGCCCGGAGTGCAGCGAGCTCCTATAATTCACCCCTCCACTTT
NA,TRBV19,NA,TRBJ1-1,CASSIDKLTEAFF,TGTGCCAGTAGTATAGACAAACTCACTGAAGCTTTCTTT
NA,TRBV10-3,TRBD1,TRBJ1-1,CAIRRQGVETEAFF,TGTGCCATCAGAAGACAGGGGGTAGAAACTGAAGCTTTCTTT
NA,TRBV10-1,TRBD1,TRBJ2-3,CASSGQGPDTQYF,TGCGCCAGCAGCGGACAGGGGCCAGATACGCAGTATTTT
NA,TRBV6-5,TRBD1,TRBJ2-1,CASTGQGNEQFF,TGTGCCAGCACCGGACAGGGGAATGAGCAGTTCTTC
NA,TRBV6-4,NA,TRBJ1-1,CASSDSTTGSTEAFF,TGTGCCAGCAGTGACTCGACCACAGGGAGCACTGAAGCTTTCTTT
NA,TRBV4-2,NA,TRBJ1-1,CASSPPPQRNTEAFF,TGTGCCAGCAGCCCCCCCCCGCAGAGGAACACTGAAGCTTTCTTT
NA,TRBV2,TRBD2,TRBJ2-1,CASRRLAGGINEQFF,TGTGCCAGCCGCCGACTAGCGGGGGGGATTAATGAGCAGTTCTTC
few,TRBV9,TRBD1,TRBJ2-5,CASSVGTGWKTQYF,TGTGCCAGCAGCGTAGGGACAGGGTGGAAGACCCAGTACTTC
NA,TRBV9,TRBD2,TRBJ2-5,CASSARRGGTSNVRRETQYF,TGCGCCAGCAGCGCACGAAGGGGGGGGACTAGCAATGTAAGACGGGAGACCCAGTACTTC
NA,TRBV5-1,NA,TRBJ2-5,CASRTMLGPSGDQETQYF,TGCGCCAGCAGAACTATGCTCGGACCGTCAGGCGACCAAGAGACCCAGTACTTC
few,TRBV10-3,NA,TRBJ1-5,CAISERRADQPQHF,TGTGCCATCAGTGAAAGACGGGCCGATCAGCCCCAGCATTTT
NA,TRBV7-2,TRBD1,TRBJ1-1,CASSAEGQGVTEAFF,TGTGCCAGCAGCGCCGAGGGACAGGGGGTTACTGAAGCTTTCTTT